This record concerns one T cell receptor beta chain sequence. Its antigen remains unidentified. These data are taken from a study of monozygotic twins with cystic fibrosis. Overall study context: Library input was three micrograms of fragmented DNA, with approximately 15 PCR cycles.

This CDR3 has 15 residues. After removal of 1 base from V and 8 bases from J, the junction contained 5 bases not matched to a gene. Per the germline V gene, CDR1 is MRHNA and CDR2 is SNTAGT. Study-level points and caveats: In 13 of 16 pairs, V gene usage was closest to the co-twin's. In this small cohort, shared CDR3 numbers showed no association with age, concordance or disease severity.

Repertoires were generated with immunoSEQ multiplex PCR, while TCRdb's copy carries only in-frame clones and drops some. The repertoire holds some 11,000 clones, with approximately 97% as singletons. The clonotype comes from a boy younger than 18 with cystic fibrosis. Sequenced sample: blood. The chain recombines TRBV6-4 with TRBJ2-1; 10 nucleotides line up with TRBD2. In DNA form, the CDR3 reads TGTGCCAGCAGTGACTTAGCGGGGGGTATAGATGAGCAGTTCTTC. Protein sequence: CASSDLAGGIDEQFF.